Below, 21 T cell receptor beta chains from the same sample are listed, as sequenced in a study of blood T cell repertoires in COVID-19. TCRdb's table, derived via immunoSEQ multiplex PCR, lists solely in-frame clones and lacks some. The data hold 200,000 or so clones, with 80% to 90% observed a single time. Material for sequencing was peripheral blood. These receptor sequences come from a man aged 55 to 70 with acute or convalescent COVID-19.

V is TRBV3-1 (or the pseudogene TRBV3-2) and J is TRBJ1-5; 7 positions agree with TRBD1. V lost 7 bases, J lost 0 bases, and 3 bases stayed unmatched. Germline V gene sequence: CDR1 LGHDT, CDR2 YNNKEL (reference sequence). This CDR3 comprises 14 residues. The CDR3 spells CASNQGGSNQPQHF. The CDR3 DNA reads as TGTGCCAGCAACCAGGGGGGTAGCAATCAGCCCCAGCATTTT.

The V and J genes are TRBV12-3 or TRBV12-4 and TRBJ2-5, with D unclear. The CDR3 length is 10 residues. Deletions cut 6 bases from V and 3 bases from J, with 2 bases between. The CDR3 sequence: CASSKETQYF. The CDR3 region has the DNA TGTGCCAGCAGCAAAGAGACCCAGTACTTC.

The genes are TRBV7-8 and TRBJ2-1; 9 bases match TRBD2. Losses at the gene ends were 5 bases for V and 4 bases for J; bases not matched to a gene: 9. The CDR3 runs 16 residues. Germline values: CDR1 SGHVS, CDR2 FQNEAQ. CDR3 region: CASSRVGTSSYNEQFF. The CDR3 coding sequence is TGTGCCAGCAGCCGAGTAGGGACTAGCAGTTACAATGAGCAGTTCTTC.

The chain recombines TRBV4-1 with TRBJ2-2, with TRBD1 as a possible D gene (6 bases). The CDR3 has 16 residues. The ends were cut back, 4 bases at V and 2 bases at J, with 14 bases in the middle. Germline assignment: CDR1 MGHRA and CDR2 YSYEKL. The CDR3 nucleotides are TGCGCCAGCAGCCTATGGACACAGGGAAACACCGGGGAGCTGTTTTTT. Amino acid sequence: CASSLWTQGNTGELFF.

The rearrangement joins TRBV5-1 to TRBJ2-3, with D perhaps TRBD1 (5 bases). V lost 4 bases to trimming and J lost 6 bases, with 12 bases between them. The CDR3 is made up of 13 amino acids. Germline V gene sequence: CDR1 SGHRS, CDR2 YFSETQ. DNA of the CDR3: TGCGCCAGCAGCGGGCAGGGATTCGATACGCAGTATTTT. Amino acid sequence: CASSGQGFDTQYF. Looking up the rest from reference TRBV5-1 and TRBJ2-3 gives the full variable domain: KAGVTQTPRYLIKTRGQQVTLSCSPISGHRSVSWYQQTPGQGLQFLFEYFSETQRNKGNFPGRFSGRQFSNSRSEMNVSTLELGDSALYLCASSGQGFDTQYFGPGTRLTVL.

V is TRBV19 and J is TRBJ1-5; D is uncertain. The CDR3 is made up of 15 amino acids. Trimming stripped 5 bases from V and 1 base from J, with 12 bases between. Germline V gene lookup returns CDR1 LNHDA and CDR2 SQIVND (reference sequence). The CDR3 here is CASSPHGESNQPQHF. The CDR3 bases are TGTGCCAGTAGTCCCCACGGGGAGAGCAATCAGCCCCAGCATTTT. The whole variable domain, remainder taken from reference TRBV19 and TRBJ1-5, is DGGITQSPKYLFRKEGQNVTLSCEQNLNHDAMYWYRQDPGQGLRLIYYSQIVNDFQKGDIAEGYSVSREKKESFPLTVTSAQKNPTAFYLCASSPHGESNQPQHFGDGTRLSIL.

The CDR3 reads CASTPEIAGAGELFF. The CDR3 bases are TGTGCCAGCACACCTGAGATAGCAGGGGCCGGGGAGCTGTTTTTT. V is TRBV6-5 and J is TRBJ2-2; D possibly corresponds to TRBD1 (6 bases). V was clipped by 7 bases and J by 6 bases, with 18 bases between them. This CDR3 comprises 15 residues. Germline V gene lookup returns CDR1 MNHEY and CDR2 SVGAGI.

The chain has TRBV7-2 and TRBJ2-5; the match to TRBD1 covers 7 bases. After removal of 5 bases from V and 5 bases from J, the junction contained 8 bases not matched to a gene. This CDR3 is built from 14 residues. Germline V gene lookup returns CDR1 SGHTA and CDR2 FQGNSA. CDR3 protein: CASSTHRGSETQYF. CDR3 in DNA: TGTGCCAGCAGCACCCACAGGGGATCGGAGACCCAGTACTTC.

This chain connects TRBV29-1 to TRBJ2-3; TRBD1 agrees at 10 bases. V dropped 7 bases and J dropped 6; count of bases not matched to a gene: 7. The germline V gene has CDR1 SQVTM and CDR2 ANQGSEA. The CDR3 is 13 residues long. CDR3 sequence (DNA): TGCAGCGCCCGGGACAGGGGTTTGGATACGCAGTATTTT. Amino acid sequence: CSARDRGLDTQYF.

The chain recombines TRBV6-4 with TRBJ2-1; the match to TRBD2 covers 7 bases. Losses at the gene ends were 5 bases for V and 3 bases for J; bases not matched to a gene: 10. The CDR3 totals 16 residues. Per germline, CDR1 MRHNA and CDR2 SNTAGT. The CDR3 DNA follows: TGTGCCAGCAGTCCCTCTAGCCCGGGAGGCTACAATGAGCAGTTCTTC. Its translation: CASSPSSPGGYNEQFF.

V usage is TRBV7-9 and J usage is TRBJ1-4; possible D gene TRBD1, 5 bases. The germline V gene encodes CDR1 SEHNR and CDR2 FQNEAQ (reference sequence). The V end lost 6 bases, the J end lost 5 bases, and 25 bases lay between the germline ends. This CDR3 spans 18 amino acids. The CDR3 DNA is TGTGCCAGCAGTGGGGTCGGTCAGAACAAAGGACAAAATGAAAAACTGTTTTTT. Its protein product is CASSGVGQNKGQNEKLFF.

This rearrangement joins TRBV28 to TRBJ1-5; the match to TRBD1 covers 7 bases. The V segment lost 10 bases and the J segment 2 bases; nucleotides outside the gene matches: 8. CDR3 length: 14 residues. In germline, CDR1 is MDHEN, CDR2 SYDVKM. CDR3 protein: CATRGGTGNQPQHF. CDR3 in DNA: TGTGCCACAAGAGGAGGGACAGGCAATCAGCCCCAGCATTTT. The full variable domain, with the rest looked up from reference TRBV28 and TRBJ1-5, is DVKVTQSSRYLVKRTGEKVFLECVQDMDHENMFWYRQDPGLGLRLIYFSYDVKMKEKGDIPEGYSVSREKKERFSLILESASTNQTSMYLCATRGGTGNQPQHFGDGTRLSIL.

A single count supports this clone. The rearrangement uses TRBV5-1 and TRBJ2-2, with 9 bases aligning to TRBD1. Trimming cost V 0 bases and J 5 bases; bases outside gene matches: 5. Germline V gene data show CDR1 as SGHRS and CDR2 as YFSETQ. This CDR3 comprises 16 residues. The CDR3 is CASSLDGQGSTGELFF. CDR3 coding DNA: TGCGCCAGCAGCTTGGATGGACAGGGGTCGACCGGGGAGCTGTTTTTT.

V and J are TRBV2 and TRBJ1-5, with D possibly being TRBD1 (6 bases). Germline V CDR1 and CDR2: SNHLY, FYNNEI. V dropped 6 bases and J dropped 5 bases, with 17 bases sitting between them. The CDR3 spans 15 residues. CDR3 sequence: CASSAETGIYQPQHF. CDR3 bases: TGTGCCAGCAGCGCCGAGACAGGTATTTATCAGCCCCAGCATTTT.

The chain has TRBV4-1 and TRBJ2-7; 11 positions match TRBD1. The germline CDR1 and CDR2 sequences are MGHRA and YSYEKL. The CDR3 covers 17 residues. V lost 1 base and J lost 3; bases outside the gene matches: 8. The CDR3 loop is CASSQGTGGANFYEQYF. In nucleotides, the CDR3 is TGCGCCAGCAGCCAAGGGACAGGGGGCGCGAACTTCTACGAGCAGTACTTC.

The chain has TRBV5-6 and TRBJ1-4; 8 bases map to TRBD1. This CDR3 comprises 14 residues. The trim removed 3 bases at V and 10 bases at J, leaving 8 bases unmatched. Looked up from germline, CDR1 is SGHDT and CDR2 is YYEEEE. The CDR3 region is CASSSLRGPVKLFF. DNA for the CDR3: TGTGCCAGCAGCTCACTCAGGGGGCCGGTAAAACTGTTTTTT.

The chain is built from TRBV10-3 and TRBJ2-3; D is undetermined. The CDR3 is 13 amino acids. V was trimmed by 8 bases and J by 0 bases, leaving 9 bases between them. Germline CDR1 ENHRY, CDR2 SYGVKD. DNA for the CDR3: TGTGCCATCGGGCAGCCAAGCACAGATACGCAGTATTTT. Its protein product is CAIGQPSTDTQYF.

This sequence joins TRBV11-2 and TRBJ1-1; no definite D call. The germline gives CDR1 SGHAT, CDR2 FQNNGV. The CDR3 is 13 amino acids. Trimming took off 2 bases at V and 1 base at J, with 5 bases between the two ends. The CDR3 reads CASSLSGNTEAFF. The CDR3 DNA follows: TGTGCCAGCAGCTTATCGGGGAACACTGAAGCTTTCTTT.

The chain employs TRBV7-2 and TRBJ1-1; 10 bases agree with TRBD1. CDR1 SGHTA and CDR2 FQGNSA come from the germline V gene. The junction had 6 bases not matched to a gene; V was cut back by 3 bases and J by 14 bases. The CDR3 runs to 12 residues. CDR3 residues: CASSFMTGGGFF. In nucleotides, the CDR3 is TGTGCCAGCAGCTTCATGACAGGGGGCGGCTTCTTT.

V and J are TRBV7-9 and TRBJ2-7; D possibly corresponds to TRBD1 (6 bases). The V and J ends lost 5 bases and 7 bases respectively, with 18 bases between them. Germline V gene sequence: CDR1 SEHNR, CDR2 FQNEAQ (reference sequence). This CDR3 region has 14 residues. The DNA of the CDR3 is TGTGCCAGCAGCACCCGGGACACCCAAGGGGAGCAGTACTTC. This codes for CASSTRDTQGEQYF. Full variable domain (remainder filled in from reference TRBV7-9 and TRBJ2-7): DTGVSQNPRHKITKRGQNVTFRCDPISEHNRLYWYRQTLGQGPEFLTYFQNEAQLEKSRLLSDRFSAERPKGSFSTLEIQRTEQGDSAMYLCASSTRDTQGEQYFGPGTRLTVT.

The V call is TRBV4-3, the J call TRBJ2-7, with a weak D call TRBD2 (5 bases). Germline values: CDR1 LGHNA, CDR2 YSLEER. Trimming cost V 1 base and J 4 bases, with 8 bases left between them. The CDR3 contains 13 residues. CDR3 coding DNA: TGCGCCAGCAGCCAAGGGCTAGCTTACGAGCAGTACTTC. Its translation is CASSQGLAYEQYF.